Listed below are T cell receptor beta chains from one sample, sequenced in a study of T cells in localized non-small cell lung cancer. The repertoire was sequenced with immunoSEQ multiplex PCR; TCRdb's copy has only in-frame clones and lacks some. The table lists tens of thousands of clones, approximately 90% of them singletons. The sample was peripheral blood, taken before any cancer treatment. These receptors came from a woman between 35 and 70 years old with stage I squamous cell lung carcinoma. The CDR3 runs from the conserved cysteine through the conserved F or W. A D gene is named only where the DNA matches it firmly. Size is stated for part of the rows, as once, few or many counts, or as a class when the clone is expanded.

CDR3 protein: CASSLPPPYNSPLHF; CDR3 DNA: TGTGCCAGCAGTTTACCCCCTCCCTATAATTCACCCCTCCACTTT; D gene: .; J gene: TRBJ1-6; V gene: TRBV27; clone size: .
CDR3 protein: CSVAFTTDTQYF; CDR3 DNA: TGCAGCGTTGCTTTTACCACAGATACGCAGTATTTT; D gene: .; J gene: TRBJ2-3; V gene: TRBV29-1; clone size: .
CDR3 protein: CASSTGNLNTEAFF; CDR3 DNA: TGTGCCAGTAGTACCGGGAACTTGAACACTGAAGCTTTCTTT; D gene: .; J gene: TRBJ1-1; V gene: TRBV19; clone size: once
CDR3 protein: CASSQVGNYGYTF; CDR3 DNA: TGCGCCAGCAGCCAAGTGGGCAACTATGGCTACACCTTC; D gene: .; J gene: TRBJ1-2; V gene: TRBV4-1; clone size: once
CDR3 protein: CAISASGGAYEQYF; CDR3 DNA: TGTGCCATCAGTGCGAGCGGGGGGGCCTACGAGCAGTACTTC; D gene: TRBD2; J gene: TRBJ2-7; V gene: TRBV10-3; clone size: .
CDR3 protein: CASSMTVNTEAFF; CDR3 DNA: TGCGCCAGCAGCATGACAGTGAACACTGAAGCTTTCTTT; D gene: .; J gene: TRBJ1-1; V gene: TRBV5-1; clone size: few
CDR3 protein: CASSPTGTLIYEQYF; CDR3 DNA: TGTGCCAGCAGCCCCACCGGGACCCTGATCTACGAGCAGTACTTC; D gene: .; J gene: TRBJ2-7; V gene: TRBV4-2; clone size: .
CDR3 protein: CASSYRDRVNTEAFF; CDR3 DNA: TGTGCCAGCAGCTACCGGGACAGGGTAAACACTGAAGCTTTCTTT; D gene: TRBD1; J gene: TRBJ1-1; V gene: TRBV7-9; clone size: .
CDR3 protein: CSVVLSAKNIQYF; CDR3 DNA: TGCAGCGTTGTTTTGTCAGCCAAAAACATTCAGTACTTC; D gene: .; J gene: TRBJ2-4; V gene: TRBV29-1; clone size: .
CDR3 protein: CASSLLVLAGDTQYF; CDR3 DNA: TGTGCCAGCAGCTTATTGGTACTAGCGGGGGATACGCAGTATTTT; D gene: TRBD2; J gene: TRBJ2-3; V gene: TRBV7-3; clone size: .
CDR3 protein: CASSQTSGGPPETQYF; CDR3 DNA: TGTGCCAGCAGTCAGACTAGCGGGGGCCCCCCGGAGACCCAGTACTTC; D gene: TRBD2; J gene: TRBJ2-5; V gene: TRBV5-8; clone size: once
CDR3 protein: CASTGDRNQPQHF; CDR3 DNA: TGTGCCAGTACAGGGGACCGGAATCAGCCCCAGCATTTT; D gene: .; J gene: TRBJ1-5; V gene: TRBV19; clone size: once
CDR3 protein: CASSDWEYGYTF; CDR3 DNA: TGCGCCAGCAGTGATTGGGAATATGGCTACACCTTC; D gene: .; J gene: TRBJ1-2; V gene: TRBV10-2; clone size: .
CDR3 protein: CASGPPTGAYNEQFF; CDR3 DNA: TGTGCTAGTGGTCCTCCGACAGGGGCCTACAATGAGCAGTTCTTC; D gene: TRBD1; J gene: TRBJ2-1; V gene: TRBV12-5; clone size: .
CDR3 protein: CAISEGGFQPQHF; CDR3 DNA: TGTGCCATCAGTGAGGGGGGATTCCAGCCCCAGCATTTT; D gene: .; J gene: TRBJ1-5; V gene: TRBV10-3; clone size: .
CDR3 protein: CAISESRGGSNQPQHF; CDR3 DNA: TGTGCCATCAGTGAGTCGAGGGGGGGTAGCAATCAGCCCCAGCATTTT; D gene: .; J gene: TRBJ1-5; V gene: TRBV10-3; clone size: .
CDR3 protein: CASSPGQGGSYEQYF; CDR3 DNA: TGCGCCAGCAGCCCTGGACAGGGGGGATCCTACGAGCAGTACTTC; D gene: TRBD1; J gene: TRBJ2-7; V gene: TRBV5-1; clone size: .
CDR3 protein: CALGTGMRNTIYF; CDR3 DNA: TGTGCCCTTGGGACGGGGATGAGAAACACCATATATTTT; D gene: .; J gene: TRBJ1-3; V gene: TRBV6-1; clone size: few
CDR3 protein: CASSLGLADTQFF; CDR3 DNA: TGTGCCAGCAGCTTAGGACTAGCGGACACGCAGTTCTTC; D gene: TRBD2; J gene: TRBJ2-1; V gene: TRBV7-2; clone size: .
CDR3 protein: CASTGQGYNAQFF; CDR3 DNA: TGTGCCAGTACGGGACAGGGGTACAATGCGCAGTTCTTC; D gene: TRBD1; J gene: TRBJ2-1; V gene: TRBV19; clone size: .
CDR3 protein: CASSLAGLAGEQFF; CDR3 DNA: TGTGCCAGCAGCTTAGCGGGACTAGCGGGGGAGCAGTTCTTC; D gene: TRBD2; J gene: TRBJ2-1; V gene: TRBV7-9; clone size: .
CDR3 protein: CASSLGWDPDTQYF; CDR3 DNA: TGTGCCAGCAGCCTGGGCTGGGATCCAGATACGCAGTATTTT; D gene: .; J gene: TRBJ2-3; V gene: TRBV7-2; clone size: .
CDR3 protein: CASSEGRGVRETQYF; CDR3 DNA: TGTGCCAGCAGTGAAGGTCGGGGGGTGCGGGAGACCCAGTACTTC; D gene: TRBD2; J gene: TRBJ2-5; V gene: TRBV25-1; clone size: once
CDR3 protein: CASSLRGLTTQPQHF; CDR3 DNA: TGTGCCAGCAGCTTACGGGGGCTAACGACTCAGCCCCAGCATTTT; D gene: .; J gene: TRBJ1-5; V gene: TRBV5-8; clone size: .
CDR3 protein: CASNPGGAGSPLHF; CDR3 DNA: TGTGCCAGCAATCCAGGGGGCGCGGGTTCACCCCTCCACTTT; D gene: TRBD1; J gene: TRBJ1-6; V gene: TRBV6-5; clone size: few
CDR3 protein: CASSSNDRARNNEQFF; CDR3 DNA: TGTGCCAGTAGTTCAAACGACAGGGCTCGCAATAATGAGCAGTTCTTC; D gene: TRBD1; J gene: TRBJ2-1; V gene: TRBV19; clone size: .
CDR3 protein: CASSHSTGELFF; CDR3 DNA: TGCGCCAGCAGCCACAGCACCGGGGAGCTGTTTTTT; D gene: .; J gene: TRBJ2-2; V gene: TRBV10-1; clone size: .
CDR3 protein: CASSSGAGTLAQYF; CDR3 DNA: TGTGCCAGCAGCTCCGGAGCCGGGACCTTGGCCCAGTACTTC; D gene: .; J gene: TRBJ2-5; V gene: TRBV7-9; clone size: .
CDR3 protein: CASSLAGTAFSEAFF; CDR3 DNA: TGCGCCAGCAGCTTGGCCGGGACAGCGTTTTCCGAAGCTTTCTTT; D gene: TRBD1; J gene: TRBJ1-1; V gene: TRBV5-1; clone size: .
CDR3 protein: CASSQDQGANYGYTF; CDR3 DNA: TGCGCCAGCAGCCAAGATCAGGGGGCGAACTATGGCTACACCTTC; D gene: TRBD1; J gene: TRBJ1-2; V gene: TRBV4-1; clone size: once